The 9 T cell receptor beta chains below were found in one sample sequenced in a study of blood T cell repertoires in COVID-19. Profiled with immunoSEQ multiplex PCR; TCRdb holds only in-frame clones, not every one. Counted here are 150,000 to 200,000 clones, around 86% occurring once; the ten biggest clones make up 0.99%. The source material was peripheral blood. These receptors all come from a man between 18 and 29 years old with acute or convalescent COVID-19.

The rearrangement uses TRBV27 and TRBJ1-5, with unresolved D. Germline-derived CDR1 and CDR2 are MNHEY and SMNVEV (reference sequence). Trimming removed 4 bases at V and 6 bases at J, with 19 bases between. There are 16 residues in the CDR3. CDR3 sequence: CASSSGLGRSGQPQHF. CDR3 coding DNA: TGTGCCAGCAGTTCTGGCTTAGGCAGGAGCGGTCAGCCCCAGCATTTT.

The rearrangement uses TRBV30 and TRBJ1-4; perhaps TRBD1 as D (6 bases). The V end was cut by 2 bases, the J end by 5 bases, with 12 bases between. CDR1 GTSNPN and CDR2 SVGIG come from the germline V gene (reference sequence). CDR3 length: 14 residues. The chain's CDR3 is CAWSPGHGNEKLFF. The CDR3, as DNA: TGTGCCTGGAGTCCGGGACACGGCAATGAAAAACTGTTTTTT.

The chain links TRBV6-4 to TRBJ2-1, with TRBD2 matching over 8 bases. The V and J ends lost 6 bases and 8 bases, in that order; junction bases with no gene match: 12. CDR1 is MRHNA, CDR2 SNTAGT, per germline. The CDR3 totals 15 residues. CDR3 DNA: TGTGCCAGCAGACTTAGCGGGACGCCCGGCTATGAGCAGTTCTTC. It encodes CASRLSGTPGYEQFF.

The gene calls are TRBV12-3 or TRBV12-4 and TRBJ1-6; 9 positions agree with TRBD1. The CDR3 totals 13 residues. The V gene end was trimmed by 6 bases and the J gene end by 8 bases; junction bases not matched to a gene: 2. The CDR3 is CASRGTGYSPLHF. The CDR3 DNA reads TGTGCCAGCAGAGGGACAGGGTATTCACCCCTCCACTTT.

There are a few counts of this clone. The rearrangement links TRBV3-1 (or the pseudogene TRBV3-2) to TRBJ1-4, with D hard to call. Germline V gives CDR1 LGHDT, CDR2 YNNKEL (reference sequence). The CDR3 runs 17 residues. Trimming took off 0 bases at V and 2 bases at J, with 13 bases between the two ends. The CDR3 region is CASSQDKWGGTNEKLFF. The CDR3 DNA follows: TGTGCCAGCAGCCAAGATAAGTGGGGAGGGACTAATGAAAAACTGTTTTTT.

The chain joins TRBV30 to TRBJ1-2, with TRBD1 as a possible D gene (5 bases). This CDR3 comprises 12 residues. V was pared by 4 bases and J by 4 bases, with 10 bases between. Germline-derived CDR1 and CDR2 are GTSNPN and SVGIG (reference sequence). DNA for the CDR3: TGTGCCTGGAATGAGGGACTCTATGGCTACACCTTC. As protein: CAWNEGLYGYTF.

In its sample, this clone was seen a few times. The genes are TRBV6-4 and TRBJ1-1; D remains unclear. CDR3 length: 13 amino acids. Germline V gives CDR1 MRHNA, CDR2 SNTAGT. V lost 3 bases, J lost 1 base, and 6 bases lay in between. DNA of the CDR3: TGTGCCAGCAGTGAGAGAGAGAACACTGAAGCTTTCTTT. Encoded protein: CASSERENTEAFF.

This chain joins TRBV7-9 and TRBJ1-6, with 8 bases matching TRBD1. V was clipped by 5 bases and J by 15 bases; unmatched bases: 12. Germline loops: CDR1 SEHNR, CDR2 FQNEAQ (reference sequence). This CDR3 spans 14 amino acids. The chain's CDR3 is CASSPGTGLGGLHF. CDR3 sequence (DNA): TGTGCCAGCAGCCCCGGGACAGGACTCGGAGGCCTCCACTTT.

J is TRBJ1-5 and V is TRBV30; 9 bases line up with TRBD1. The junction had 6 bases not matched to a gene; V was cut back by 3 bases and J by 6 bases. The CDR3 is made up of 14 amino acids. Germline assignment: CDR1 GTSNPN and CDR2 SVGIG (reference sequence). The CDR3 region is CAWSADRGSQPQHF. CDR3 DNA sequence: TGTGCCTGGAGCGCCGACAGGGGGAGTCAGCCCCAGCATTTT.